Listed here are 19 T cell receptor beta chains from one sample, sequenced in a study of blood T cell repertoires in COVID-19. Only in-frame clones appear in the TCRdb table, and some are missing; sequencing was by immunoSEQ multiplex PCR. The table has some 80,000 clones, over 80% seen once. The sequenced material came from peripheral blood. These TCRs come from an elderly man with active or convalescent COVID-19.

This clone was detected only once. This CDR3 reads CASSETGNYGYTF. CDR3 sequence (DNA): TGTGCCAGCAGCGAGACAGGGAACTATGGCTACACCTTC. The chain recombines TRBV7-9 with TRBJ1-2, with 7 bases matching TRBD1. V shed 5 bases and J 2 bases; nucleotides not matched to a gene: 2. The germline V gene encodes CDR1 SEHNR and CDR2 FQNEAQ (reference sequence). This CDR3 region has 13 residues.

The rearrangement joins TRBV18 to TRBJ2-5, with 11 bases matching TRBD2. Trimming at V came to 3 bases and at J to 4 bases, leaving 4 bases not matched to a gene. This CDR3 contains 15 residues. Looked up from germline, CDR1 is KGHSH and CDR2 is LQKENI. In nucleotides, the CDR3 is TGTGCCAGCTCACCCCTAGCGGGGGGCGGAGAGACCCAGTACTTC. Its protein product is CASSPLAGGGETQYF.

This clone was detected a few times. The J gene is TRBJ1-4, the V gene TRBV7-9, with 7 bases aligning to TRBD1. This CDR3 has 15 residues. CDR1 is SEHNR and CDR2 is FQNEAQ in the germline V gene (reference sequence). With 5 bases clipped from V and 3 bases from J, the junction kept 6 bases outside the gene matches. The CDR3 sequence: CASSPRDSPNEKLFF. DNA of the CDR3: TGTGCCAGCAGCCCCCGGGACAGCCCTAATGAAAAACTGTTTTTT.

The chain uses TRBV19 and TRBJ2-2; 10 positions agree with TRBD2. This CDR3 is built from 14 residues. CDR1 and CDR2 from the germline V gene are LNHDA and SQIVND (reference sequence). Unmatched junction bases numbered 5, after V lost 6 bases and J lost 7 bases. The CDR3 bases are TGTGCCAGTAGGCTAGCGGGGGAGATCGGGGAGCTGTTTTTT. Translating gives CASRLAGEIGELFF. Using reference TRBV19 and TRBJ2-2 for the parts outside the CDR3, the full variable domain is DGGITQSPKYLFRKEGQNVTLSCEQNLNHDAMYWYRQDPGQGLRLIYYSQIVNDFQKGDIAEGYSVSREKKESFPLTVTSAQKNPTAFYLCASRLAGEIGELFFGEGSRLTVL.

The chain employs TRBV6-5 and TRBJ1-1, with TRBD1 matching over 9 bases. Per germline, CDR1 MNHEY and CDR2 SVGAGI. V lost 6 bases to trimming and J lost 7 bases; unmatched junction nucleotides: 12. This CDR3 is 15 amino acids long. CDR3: CASRNRGQGWVEAFF. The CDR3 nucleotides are TGTGCCAGCAGAAACAGGGGGCAGGGGTGGGTTGAAGCTTTCTTT.

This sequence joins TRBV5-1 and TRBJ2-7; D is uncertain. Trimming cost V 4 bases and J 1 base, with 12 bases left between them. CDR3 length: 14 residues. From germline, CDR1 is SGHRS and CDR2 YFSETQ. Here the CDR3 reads CASSLGGDSYEQYV. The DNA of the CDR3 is TGCGCCAGCAGCCTGGGTGGAGATTCCTACGAGCAGTACGTC.

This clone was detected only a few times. The CDR3 loop is CASSQDIGGSYEQFF. The CDR3 region has the DNA TGTGCCAGCAGCCAAGATATAGGAGGATCCTACGAGCAGTTCTTC. This chain links TRBV14 with TRBJ2-1; tentatively, D is TRBD2 (5 bases). The CDR3 has 15 residues. With 0 bases removed from V and 10 bases from J, the gap between germline ends came to 16 bases. CDR1 is SGHDN, CDR2 FVKESK, per germline.

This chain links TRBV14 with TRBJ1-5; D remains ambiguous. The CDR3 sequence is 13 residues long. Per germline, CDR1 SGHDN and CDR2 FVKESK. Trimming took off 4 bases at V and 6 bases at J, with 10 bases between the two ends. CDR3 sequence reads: CASSRWSGQPQHF. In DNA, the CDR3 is TGTGCCAGCAGCCGATGGTCGGGTCAGCCCCAGCATTTT.

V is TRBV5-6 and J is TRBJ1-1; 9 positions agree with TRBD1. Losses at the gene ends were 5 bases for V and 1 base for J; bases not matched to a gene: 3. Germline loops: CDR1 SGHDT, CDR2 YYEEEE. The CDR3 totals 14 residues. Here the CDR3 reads CASSRDRANTEAFF. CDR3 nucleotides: TGTGCCAGCAGTCGGGACAGGGCGAACACTGAAGCTTTCTTT.

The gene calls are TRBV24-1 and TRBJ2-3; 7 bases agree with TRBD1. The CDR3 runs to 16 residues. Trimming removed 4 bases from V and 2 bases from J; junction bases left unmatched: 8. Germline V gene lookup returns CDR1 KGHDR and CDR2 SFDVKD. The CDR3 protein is CATSDPTGLTTDTQYF. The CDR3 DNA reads TGTGCCACCAGTGACCCGACAGGGTTGACCACAGATACGCAGTATTTT.

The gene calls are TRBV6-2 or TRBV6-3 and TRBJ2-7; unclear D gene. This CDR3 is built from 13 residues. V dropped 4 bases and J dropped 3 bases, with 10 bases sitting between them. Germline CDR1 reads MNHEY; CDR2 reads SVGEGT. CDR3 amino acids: CASSSPRVYEQYV. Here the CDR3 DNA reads TGTGCCAGCAGTTCCCCGAGAGTCTACGAGCAGTACGTC.

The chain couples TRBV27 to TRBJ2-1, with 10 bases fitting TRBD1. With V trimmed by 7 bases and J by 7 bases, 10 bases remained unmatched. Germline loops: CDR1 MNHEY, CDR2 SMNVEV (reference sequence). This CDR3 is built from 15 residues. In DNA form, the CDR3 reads TGTGCCAGCAAAGAAGACAGGGGGCTCTTAAATGAGCAGTTCTTC. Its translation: CASKEDRGLLNEQFF.

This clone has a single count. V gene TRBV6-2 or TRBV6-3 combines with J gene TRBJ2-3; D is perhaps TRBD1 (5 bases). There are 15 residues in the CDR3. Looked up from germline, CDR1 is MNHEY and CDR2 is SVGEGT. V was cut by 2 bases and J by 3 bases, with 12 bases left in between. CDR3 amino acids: CASSYLWGSTDTQYF. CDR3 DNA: TGTGCCAGCAGTTACCTATGGGGCAGTACAGATACGCAGTATTTT.

The CDR3 nucleotides are TGTGCCAGCATAAGGGAGGGCGCGGTCAATGAAAAACTGTTTTTT. Protein: CASIREGAVNEKLFF. The chain combines TRBV28 with TRBJ1-4; no clear D. CDR1 is MDHEN, CDR2 SYDVKM, per germline. This CDR3 has 15 amino acids. Trimming took 7 bases from V and 5 from J, leaving 17 bases between them.

For the CDR3, the DNA is TGCGCCAGCAGCTTGGCCTCGAGGCAGACGCGGGAGGGGGAGACCCAGTACTTC. This translates into CASSLASRQTREGETQYF. The rearrangement uses TRBV5-1 and TRBJ2-5; 9 nucleotides line up with TRBD2. With 0 bases clipped from V and 5 bases from J, the junction kept 14 bases outside the gene matches. Germline V lookup: CDR1 SGHRS, CDR2 YFSETQ. This CDR3 has 18 amino acids.

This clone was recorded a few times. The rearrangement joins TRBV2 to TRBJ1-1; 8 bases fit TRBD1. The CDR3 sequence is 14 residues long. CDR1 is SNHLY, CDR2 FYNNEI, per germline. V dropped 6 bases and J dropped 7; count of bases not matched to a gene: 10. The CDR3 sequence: CASSKGQGVDEAFF. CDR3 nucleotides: TGTGCCAGCAGCAAAGGACAGGGCGTCGATGAAGCTTTCTTT.

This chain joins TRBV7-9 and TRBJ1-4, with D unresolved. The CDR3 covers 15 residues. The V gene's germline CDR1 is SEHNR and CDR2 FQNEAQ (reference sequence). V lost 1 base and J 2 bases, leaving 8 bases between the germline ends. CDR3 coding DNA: TGTGCCAGCAGCTTAGTGGCAGTCACTAATGAAAAACTGTTTTTT. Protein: CASSLVAVTNEKLFF. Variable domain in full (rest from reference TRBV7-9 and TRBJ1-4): DTGVSQNPRHKITKRGQNVTFRCDPISEHNRLYWYRQTLGQGPEFLTYFQNEAQLEKSRLLSDRFSAERPKGSFSTLEIQRTEQGDSAMYLCASSLVAVTNEKLFFGSGTQLSVL.

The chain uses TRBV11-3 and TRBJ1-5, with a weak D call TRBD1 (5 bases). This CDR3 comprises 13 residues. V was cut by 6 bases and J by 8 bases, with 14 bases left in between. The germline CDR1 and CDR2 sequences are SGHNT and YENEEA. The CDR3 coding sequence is TGTGCCAGCAGTCCTGGGGAGGGGAAGCCCCAGCATTTT. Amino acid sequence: CASSPGEGKPQHF.

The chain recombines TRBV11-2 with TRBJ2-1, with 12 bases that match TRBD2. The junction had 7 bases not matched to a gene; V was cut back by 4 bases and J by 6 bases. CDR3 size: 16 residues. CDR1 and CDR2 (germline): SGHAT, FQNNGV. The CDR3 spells CASSSTGTSGLNEQFF. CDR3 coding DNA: TGTGCCAGCAGCTCGACCGGGACTAGCGGGCTCAATGAGCAGTTCTTC.